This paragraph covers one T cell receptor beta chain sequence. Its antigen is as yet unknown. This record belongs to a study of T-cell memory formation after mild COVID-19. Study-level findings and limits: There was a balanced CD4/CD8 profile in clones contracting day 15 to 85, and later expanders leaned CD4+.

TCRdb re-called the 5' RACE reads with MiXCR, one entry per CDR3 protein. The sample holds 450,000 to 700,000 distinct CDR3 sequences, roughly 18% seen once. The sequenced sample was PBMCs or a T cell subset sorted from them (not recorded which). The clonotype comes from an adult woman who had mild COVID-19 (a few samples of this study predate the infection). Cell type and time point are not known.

The CDR3 loop is CASSTSGDTGELFF. As DNA, the CDR3 is TGCGCCAGCAGCACCAGCGGGGACACCGGGGAGCTGTTTTTT. The chain employs TRBV5-1 and TRBJ2-2; TRBD2 agrees at 7 bases. The CDR3 sequence is 14 residues long. Trimming took 4 bases from V and 3 from J; bases not matched to a gene: 3. In germline, CDR1 is SGHRS, CDR2 YFSETQ.